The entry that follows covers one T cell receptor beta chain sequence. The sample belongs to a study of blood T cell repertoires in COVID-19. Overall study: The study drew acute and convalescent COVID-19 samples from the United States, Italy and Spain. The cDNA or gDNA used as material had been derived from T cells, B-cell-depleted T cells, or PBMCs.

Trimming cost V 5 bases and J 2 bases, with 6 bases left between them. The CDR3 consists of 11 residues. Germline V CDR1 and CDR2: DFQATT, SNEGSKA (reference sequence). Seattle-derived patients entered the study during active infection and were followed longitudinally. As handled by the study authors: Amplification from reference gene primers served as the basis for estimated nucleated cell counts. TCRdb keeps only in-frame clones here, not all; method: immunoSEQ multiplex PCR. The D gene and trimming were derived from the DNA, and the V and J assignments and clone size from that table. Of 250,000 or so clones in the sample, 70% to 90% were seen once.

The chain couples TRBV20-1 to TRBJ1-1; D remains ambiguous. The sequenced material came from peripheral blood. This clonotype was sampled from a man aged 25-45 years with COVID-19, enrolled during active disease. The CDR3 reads CSAVANTEAFF. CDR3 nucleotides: TGCAGTGCTGTGGCTAACACTGAAGCTTTCTTT.